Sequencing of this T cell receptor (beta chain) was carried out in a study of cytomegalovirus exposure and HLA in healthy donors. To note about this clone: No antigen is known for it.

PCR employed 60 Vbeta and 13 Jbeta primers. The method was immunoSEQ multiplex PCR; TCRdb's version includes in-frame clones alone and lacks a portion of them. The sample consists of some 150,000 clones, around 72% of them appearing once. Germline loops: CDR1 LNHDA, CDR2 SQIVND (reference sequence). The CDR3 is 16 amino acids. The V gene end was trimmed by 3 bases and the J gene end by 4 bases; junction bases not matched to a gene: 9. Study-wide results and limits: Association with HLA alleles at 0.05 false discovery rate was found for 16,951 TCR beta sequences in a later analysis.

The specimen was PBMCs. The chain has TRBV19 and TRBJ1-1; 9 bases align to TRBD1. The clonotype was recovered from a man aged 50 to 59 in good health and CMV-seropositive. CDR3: CASSIGRGTGITEAFF. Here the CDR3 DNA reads TGTGCCAGTAGTATCGGGCGAGGGACAGGGATCACTGAAGCTTTCTTT.